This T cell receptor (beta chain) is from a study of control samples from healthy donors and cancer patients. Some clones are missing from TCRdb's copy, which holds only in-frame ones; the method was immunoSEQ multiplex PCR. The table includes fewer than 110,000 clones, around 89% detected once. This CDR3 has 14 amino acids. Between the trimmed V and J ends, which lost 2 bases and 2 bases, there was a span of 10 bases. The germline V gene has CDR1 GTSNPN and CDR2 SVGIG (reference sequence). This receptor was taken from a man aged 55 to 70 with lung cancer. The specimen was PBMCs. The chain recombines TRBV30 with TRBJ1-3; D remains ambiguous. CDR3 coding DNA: TGTGCCTGGAGTCCGGGGAACACTGGAAACACCATATATTTT. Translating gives CAWSPGNTGNTIYF.